These 8 T cell receptor beta chains share one sample of origin, sequenced in a study of cytomegalovirus exposure and HLA in healthy donors. PCR amplification relied on 60 Vbeta primers (plus 13 Jbeta primers). Assay: immunoSEQ multiplex PCR; the TCRdb copy retains only in-frame clones and omits some. The sample shows 200,000 to 250,000 clones, 70% to 85% of them seen only once. Sequencing was performed on PBMCs. These receptors were collected from a woman aged 55-70 years in good health and CMV-seropositive.

CDR3 DNA sequence: TGCGCCAGCAGTGTAGGGGCGGACCTAAGCTCCTACGAGCAGTACTTC. Its translation: CASSVGADLSSYEQYF. The V call is TRBV10-2, the J call TRBJ2-7; a possible D gene is TRBD1 (5 bases). Trimming cost V 4 bases and J 0 bases, with 16 bases left between them. Germline V CDR1 and CDR2: WSHSY, SAAADI. This CDR3 contains 16 residues.

This chain uses TRBV28 with TRBJ2-2, with D perhaps TRBD1 (5 bases). The CDR3 loop spans 15 amino acids. The V end lost 6 bases, the J end lost 2 bases, and 13 bases lay between the germline ends. CDR1 and CDR2 (germline): MDHEN, SYDVKM. DNA of the CDR3: TGTGCCAGCAGCCCGTTTAGGGGTAACACCGGGGAGCTGTTTTTT. It is translated as CASSPFRGNTGELFF.

The CDR3 reads CASSPQGANDEKLFF. DNA for the CDR3: TGTGCCAGCAGCCCACAGGGGGCAAATGATGAAAAACTGTTTTTT. The rearrangement links TRBV7-9 to TRBJ1-4; 9 bases map to TRBD1. Germline-derived CDR1 and CDR2 are SEHNR and FQNEAQ (reference sequence). The CDR3 spans 15 residues. The V segment lost 5 bases and the J segment 6 bases; nucleotides outside the gene matches: 7.

The chain employs TRBV4-2 and TRBJ2-7, with 7 bases matching TRBD2. The CDR3 covers 14 residues. In germline, CDR1 is LGHNA, CDR2 YNFKEQ. Trimming at V came to 6 bases and at J to 0 bases, leaving 5 bases not matched to a gene. The CDR3 DNA sequence: TGTGCCAGCAGGAGGGAGCGGGACTCCTACGAGCAGTACTTC. Its protein is CASRRERDSYEQYF.

The chain has TRBV7-9 and TRBJ2-2; 7 bases map to TRBD2. Trimming at V came to 4 bases and at J to 2 bases, leaving 16 bases not matched to a gene. The CDR3 length is 19 residues. Germline V gene data show CDR1 as SEHNR and CDR2 as FQNEAQ (reference sequence). The CDR3 DNA sequence: TGTGCCAGCAGCTCTCGCCCCGTGGGGCGGGGGACCAACACCGGGGAGCTGTTTTTT. It specifies CASSSRPVGRGTNTGELFF.

This chain links TRBV28 with TRBJ1-2, with TRBD1 as a possible D gene (6 bases). The CDR3 runs 13 residues. The germline gives CDR1 MDHEN, CDR2 SYDVKM. Trimming pared 7 bases from V and 1 base from J, leaving 10 bases between. CDR3 DNA: TGTGCCAGCAACCTGGACAGTAACTATGGCTACACCTTC. Translated: CASNLDSNYGYTF.

The chain recombines TRBV9 with TRBJ2-2; D may be TRBD1 (5 bases). From germline, CDR1 is SGDLS and CDR2 YYNGEE. With 4 bases removed from V and 5 bases from J, the gap between germline ends came to 18 bases. The CDR3 has 16 residues. Here the CDR3 reads CASSFRQNPITGELFF. CDR3 DNA sequence: TGTGCCAGCAGCTTCAGACAGAATCCAATAACCGGGGAGCTGTTTTTT.

The chain carries TRBV7-2 and TRBJ2-3, with TRBD1 matching over 7 bases. This CDR3 has 17 amino acids. The J segment lost 6 bases and the V segment lost 5 bases, leaving 17 bases of the junction unmatched. Germline V CDR1 and CDR2: SGHTA, FQGNSA. The CDR3 nucleotides are TGTGCCAGCAGCCCTCGGGTAGGGGGCCTATTAAGTGATACGCAGTATTTT. Translating it yields CASSPRVGGLLSDTQYF.